Presented here are 7 T cell receptor beta chains from one specimen sequenced in a study of blood T cell repertoires in COVID-19. Produced via immunoSEQ multiplex PCR; TCRdb's table is partial and in-frame only. This repertoire shows fewer than 400,000 clones, 83% found once; its top ten account for 2.5% to 3.5%. The specimen was peripheral blood. The receptors were sampled from a man aged 25 to 40 with active or convalescent COVID-19.

V gene TRBV6-1 combines with J gene TRBJ2-7, with D maybe TRBD1 (5 bases). The CDR3 has 12 residues. Per the germline V gene, CDR1 is MNHNS and CDR2 is SASEGT. V gave up 3 bases and J gave up 4 bases, with 7 bases separating them. This CDR3 reads CASSDPGYEQYF. CDR3 sequence (DNA): TGTGCCAGCAGTGATCCAGGGTACGAGCAGTACTTC.

This chain links TRBV12-5 with TRBJ2-7; TRBD2 aligns across 8 bases. Germline CDR1 and CDR2: LGHNT and FRNRAP. The CDR3 has 14 amino acids. V lost 5 bases to trimming and J lost 3 bases; unmatched junction nucleotides: 6. The CDR3 bases are TGTGCTAGTGGTCCAACGGGGGGGAACTACGAGCAGTACTTC. It yields the protein CASGPTGGNYEQYF. Full variable domain (remainder filled in from reference TRBV12-5 and TRBJ2-7): DARVTQTPRHKVTEMGQEVTMRCQPILGHNTVFWYRQTMMQGLELLAYFRNRAPLDDSGMPKDRFSAEMPDATLATLKIQPSEPRDSAVYFCASGPTGGNYEQYFGPGTRLTVT.

CDR3 DNA: TGTGCCAGTATGCCCAGGTTTTTGAACACTGAAGCTTTCTTT. It codes for CASMPRFLNTEAFF. This chain connects TRBV19 to TRBJ1-1; D is unresolved. The length of the CDR3 is 14 residues. Germline V gene data show CDR1 as LNHDA and CDR2 as SQIVND (reference sequence). V was trimmed by 7 bases and J by 0 bases, leaving 12 bases between them.

The chain carries TRBV15 and TRBJ2-7; possibly TRBD1 for D (6 bases). The germline V gene encodes CDR1 LNHNV and CDR2 YYDKDF (reference sequence). The CDR3 runs to 14 residues. V lost 3 bases and J 3 bases, leaving 12 bases between the germline ends. The CDR3 loop is CATSRAGAGYEQYF. Written as DNA, the CDR3 is TGTGCCACCAGCAGGGCAGGGGCTGGCTACGAGCAGTACTTC.

The V gene is TRBV5-4, the J gene TRBJ1-5; 7 bases line up with TRBD1. CDR1 is SGHNT and CDR2 is YYREEE in the germline V gene (reference sequence). The CDR3 totals 14 residues. With V trimmed by 4 bases and J by 3 bases, 4 bases remained unmatched. This chain's CDR3 is CASSKQGNNQPQHF. The CDR3 DNA is TGTGCCAGCAGCAAACAGGGGAACAATCAGCCCCAGCATTTT.

The CDR3 DNA reads TGCGCCAGCAGCTCCTCGGGCAGGGTTAGTGAAAAACTGTTTTTT. This encodes CASSSSGRVSEKLFF. The chain carries TRBV5-1 and TRBJ1-4; D may be TRBD1 (5 bases). This CDR3 comprises 15 residues. With 3 bases removed from V and 7 bases from J, the gap between germline ends came to 16 bases. Per germline, CDR1 SGHRS and CDR2 YFSETQ.

The gene calls are TRBV7-6 and TRBJ2-3, with 7 bases aligning to TRBD1. Trimming cost V 0 bases and J 3 bases; bases outside gene matches: 3. There are 15 residues in the CDR3. CDR1 and CDR2 (germline): SGHVS, FNYEAQ. In nucleotides, the CDR3 is TGTGCCAGCAGCTTAGCTTCGGACAGGACAGATACGCAGTATTTT. It is translated as CASSLASDRTDTQYF.